Reported below is one TCR beta chain. A second PCR of about 6 to 12 cycles used a sample-barcoded 5' primer and a J-beta primer mix. TCRdb ran MiXCR on the 5' RACE reads and lists one entry per CDR3 protein. The data hold 1.5 million to 2 million distinct CDR3 sequences, with almost 35% observed a single time. These data belong to a study of blood T cells in healthy people across ages. V lost 5 bases, J lost 1 base, and 2 bases stayed unmatched. The CDR3 covers 14 residues. Germline V gene lookup returns CDR1 DFQATT and CDR2 SNEGSKA (reference sequence). The sample taken for sequencing was blood. This clonotype was sampled from a woman aged 25 to 45 in good health. The V call is TRBV20-1, the J call TRBJ2-4; 10 bases are shared with TRBD2. The DNA for the CDR3 is TGCAGTGCTTCTAGCGGGAGTGCCAAAAACATTCAGTACTTC. It translates to CSASSGSAKNIQYF.